This T cell receptor (beta chain) was sequenced in a study of CD8 T cells in Susac syndrome. Peripheral blood CD8+ and CD4+ T cells were profiled by TCR beta sequencing. After extraction with the RNeasy kit, roughly 0.5 to 1 ug of the RNA was reverse transcribed using random hexamers. Multiplex immunoSEQ PCR targeted 54 Vbeta and 13 Jbeta TCR beta segments. Via MiXCR, TCRdb re-called the immunoSEQ multiplex PCR reads, giving one row per CDR3 protein. The profile shows some 170,000 distinct CDR3 sequences, just under 95% of them singletons. The CDR3 extends over 14 amino acids. The germline V gene encodes CDR1 SGHNT and CDR2 YYREEE (reference sequence). Trimming pared 4 bases from V and 9 bases from J, leaving 19 bases between.

The V call is TRBV5-4, the J call TRBJ1-1, with a weak D call TRBD1 (6 bases). Sequencing was done on a sample of CD4+ T cells from PBMCs. This TCR was sampled from a human donor in good health. CDR3 protein: CASSPTGIDAQAFF. The DNA of the CDR3 is TGTGCCAGCAGCCCTACAGGGATCGACGCGCAAGCTTTCTTT.